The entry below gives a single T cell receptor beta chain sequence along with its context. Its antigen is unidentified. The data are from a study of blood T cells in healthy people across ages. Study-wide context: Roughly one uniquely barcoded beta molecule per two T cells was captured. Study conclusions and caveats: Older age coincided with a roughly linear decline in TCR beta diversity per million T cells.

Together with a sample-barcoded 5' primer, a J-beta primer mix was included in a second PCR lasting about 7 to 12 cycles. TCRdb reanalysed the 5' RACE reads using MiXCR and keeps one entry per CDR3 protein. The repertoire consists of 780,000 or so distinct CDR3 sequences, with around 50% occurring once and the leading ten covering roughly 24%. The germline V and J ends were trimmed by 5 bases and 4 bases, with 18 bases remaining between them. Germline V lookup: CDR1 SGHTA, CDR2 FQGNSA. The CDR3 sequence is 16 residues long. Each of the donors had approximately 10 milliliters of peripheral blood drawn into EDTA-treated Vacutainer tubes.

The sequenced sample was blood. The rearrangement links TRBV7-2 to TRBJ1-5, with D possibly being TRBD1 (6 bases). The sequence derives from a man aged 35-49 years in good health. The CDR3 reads CASSPTGGPSNQPQHF. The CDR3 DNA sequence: TGTGCCAGCAGCCCGACGGGGGGGCCCAGTAATCAGCCCCAGCATTTT.